These T cell receptor beta chains were read from a single sample in a study of regulatory T cells in long-lasting Graves disease. TCRdb passed the multiplex PCR reads through MiXCR, listing each CDR3 protein once. Of approximately 350,000 distinct CDR3 sequences in the sample, roughly 15% were seen once. The sample was also linked to a second study, of T cells in Graves' hyperthyroidism and ophthalmopathy.

The sequences come from peripheral blood mononuclear cells (PBMCs), collected at new diagnosis, from a patient treated with antithyroid drugs. These receptors all stem from a woman aged 18-30 years with Graves disease. Each CDR3 is given with its conserved first and last residue. A D gene is named only where the DNA matches it firmly. The size entry is marked missing in some rows and otherwise reads once, few, many or a size class.

CDR3 protein	CDR3 DNA	J gene	clone size	V gene	D gene
CATSREGLARFNEQFF	TGTGCCACCAGCAGAGAAGGGCTAGCGAGGTTCAATGAGCAGTTCTTC	TRBJ2-1	.	TRBV15	.
CASSYRGDTEAFF	TGTGCCAGCAGTTATCGGGGGGACACTGAAGCTTTCTTT	TRBJ1-1	many	TRBV12-3/TRBV12-4	.
CASSQGGYQPQHF	TGTGCCAGCAGCCAAGGGGGTTACCAGCCCCAGCATTTT	TRBJ1-5	many	TRBV3-1	.
CAISESAYEQYF	TGTGCCATCAGTGAATCGGCCTACGAGCAGTACTTC	TRBJ2-7	many	TRBV10-3	.
CASSLKGKYGYTF	TGTGCCAGCAGTTTAAAGGGCAAGTATGGCTACACCTTC	TRBJ1-2	many	TRBV28	.
CSARLSSSLYEQYF	TGCAGTGCTCGGCTCAGTTCGTCTCTCTACGAGCAGTACTTC	TRBJ2-7	.	TRBV20-1	.
CASSGSGRDDTQYF	TGTGCCAGCAGCGGTAGCGGGAGAGATGATACGCAGTATTTT	TRBJ2-3	many	TRBV3-1	TRBD2
CASSLGQGLYSPLHF	TGTGCCAGCAGCCTCGGACAGGGACTCTATTCACCCCTCCACTTT	TRBJ1-6	many	TRBV11-1	TRBD1
CALASGHNTGELFF	TGTGCCCTCGCTTCGGGACATAACACCGGGGAGCTGTTTTTT	TRBJ2-2	few	TRBV10-3	.
CASSSLAGGPFTGELFF	TGTGCCAGCAGCTCTCTAGCGGGAGGACCTTTCACCGGGGAGCTGTTTTTT	TRBJ2-2	many	TRBV13	TRBD2
CAWTGVGYGYTF	TGTGCCTGGACAGGGGTAGGCTATGGCTACACCTTC	TRBJ1-2	many	TRBV30	.
CSARDPQRDGYTF	TGCAGTGCTAGAGACCCCCAAAGGGATGGCTACACCTTC	TRBJ1-2	.	TRBV20-1	.
CSARTGGTGELFF	TGCAGTGCCCGGACAGGGGGCACCGGGGAGCTGTTTTTT	TRBJ2-2	many	TRBV20-1	TRBD1
CASSRAQGIDISPLHF	TGTGCCAGCAGCCGCGCTCAGGGGATCGATATTTCACCCCTCCACTTT	TRBJ1-6	.	TRBV2	.
CASSLGPDPRHYEQYF	TGTGCCAGCAGCTTAGGGCCGGACCCTCGGCATTACGAGCAGTACTTC	TRBJ2-7	many	TRBV11-2	.
CASSRTALGNEQFF	TGTGCCAGCAGCCGGACGGCCCTTGGCAATGAGCAGTTCTTC	TRBJ2-1	many	TRBV3-1	.
CASRGAVRNQPQHF	TGTGCCAGCAGGGGGGCCGTACGCAATCAGCCCCAGCATTTT	TRBJ1-5	many	TRBV27	.
CASSYWDRNNEQFF	TGTGCCAGCAGCTACTGGGACAGAAACAATGAGCAGTTCTTC	TRBJ2-1	few	TRBV5-4	TRBD1
CASSPGFGGYTF	TGTGCCAGCAGCCCTGGGTTCGGTGGCTACACCTTC	TRBJ1-2	.	TRBV5-4	.
CASSSTSPGTGTDTQYF	TGTGCCAGCAGTTCAACATCTCCCGGGACAGGGACAGATACGCAGTATTTT	TRBJ2-3	many	TRBV28	TRBD1
CASSLSGTGVGEQYF	TGTGCCAGCAGTTTGTCCGGGACAGGGGTTGGGGAGCAGTACTTC	TRBJ2-7	.	TRBV2	TRBD1
CASSLGGRQAGEQYF	TGTGCCAGCAGCTTAGGGGGCCGGCAAGCTGGCGAGCAGTACTTC	TRBJ2-7	many	TRBV5-1	TRBD1
CASSLRRGPSGSVDTQYF	TGTGCCAGCAGCCTAAGAAGGGGGCCTAGCGGGAGTGTAGATACGCAGTATTTT	TRBJ2-3	many	TRBV28	TRBD2
CASSFRDTRDTQYF	TGTGCCAGCAGTTTCCGGGACACTAGGGATACGCAGTATTTT	TRBJ2-3	many	TRBV28	.
CASRFHGASEQYF	TGCGCCAGCAGGTTCCACGGTGCGAGCGAGCAGTACTTC	TRBJ2-7	few	TRBV5-1	.
CATSFGGQPQHF	TGTGCCACCAGCTTCGGAGGACAGCCCCAGCATTTT	TRBJ1-5	.	TRBV15	.
CASSSPGQVSNEQFF	TGTGCCAGCTCTTCTCCGGGACAGGTTTCGAATGAGCAGTTCTTC	TRBJ2-1	many	TRBV18	TRBD1
CASSRPRRGENEQFF	TGTGCCAGCAGCCGTCCCCGCCGGGGAGAGAATGAGCAGTTCTTC	TRBJ2-1	many	TRBV6-2/TRBV6-3	.
CASSLGGYGTQYF	TGTGCCAGCAGCTTGGGGGGGTATGGGACCCAGTACTTC	TRBJ2-5	few	TRBV5-6	.
CAWSRKGSDRNVLTF	TGTGCCTGGAGCCGCAAAGGTTCTGATAGAAACGTCCTGACTTTC	TRBJ2-6	many	TRBV30	.
CASSLEMGFGYTF	TGTGCCAGCAGTTTAGAGATGGGGTTTGGCTACACCTTC	TRBJ1-2	.	TRBV28	.
CASSLRPGSETQYF	TGCGCCAGCAGCTTGAGACCGGGCTCGGAGACCCAGTACTTC	TRBJ2-5	many	TRBV5-1	.
CASSQAGGIEDTQYF	TGTGCCAGCAGTCAAGCGGGGGGGATAGAGGATACGCAGTATTTT	TRBJ2-3	many	TRBV12-3/TRBV12-4	TRBD2
CSVDKRPYNEQFF	TGCAGCGTTGATAAGCGGCCTTACAATGAGCAGTTCTTC	TRBJ2-1	.	TRBV29-1	.
CASSLRLGYTF	TGTGCCAGCAGCCTCCGGTTAGGCTACACCTTC	TRBJ1-2	few	TRBV7-2	.
CSAETGYRAEAFF	TGCAGTGCTGAGACAGGGTATCGGGCTGAAGCTTTCTTT	TRBJ1-1	many	TRBV20-1	TRBD1
CASSDEVPYEQYF	TGTGCCAGCAGTGACGAGGTTCCCTACGAGCAGTACTTC	TRBJ2-7	many	TRBV28	.
CASSYWFGGGHHTEAFF	TGTGCCAGCAGTTACTGGTTCGGGGGTGGACATCACACTGAAGCTTTCTTT	TRBJ1-1	many	TRBV6-5	.
CASSLEVTGTEAFF	TGTGCCAGCAGCTTGGAAGTCACGGGGACTGAAGCTTTCTTT	TRBJ1-1	few	TRBV5-8	.
CASSYSIADTQYF	TGTGCCAGCAGTTACTCGATTGCAGATACGCAGTATTTT	TRBJ2-3	.	TRBV6-5	.
CASSSNGYTF	TGTGCCAGCAGTTCCAATGGCTACACCTTC	TRBJ1-2	many	TRBV28	.
CASSVGVGGAADTQYF	TGTGCCAGCAGCGTAGGGGTCGGGGGGGCGGCAGATACGCAGTATTTT	TRBJ2-3	many	TRBV9	TRBD2
CASSLWSATNEELFF	TGTGCCAGCAGTTTATGGTCCGCAACTAATGAAGAACTGTTTTTT	TRBJ1-4	.	TRBV28	.
CAIREAGGTNQPQHF	TGTGCCATCAGGGAAGCAGGGGGGACCAATCAGCCCCAGCATTTT	TRBJ1-5	many	TRBV10-3	TRBD1
CASRPGTGNTEAFF	TGTGCCAGTAGGCCCGGGACAGGGAACACTGAAGCTTTCTTT	TRBJ1-1	many	TRBV2	TRBD1
CASRTGRGLDYGYTF	TGTGCCAGCAGAACCGGGCGGGGGTTGGACTATGGCTACACCTTC	TRBJ1-2	.	TRBV27	.
CASSGNWNTIYF	TGTGCCAGCAGCGGGAATTGGAACACCATATATTTT	TRBJ1-3	.	TRBV9	.
CASSWGLSNEQYF	TGTGCCAGCAGCTGGGGACTTTCGAACGAGCAGTACTTC	TRBJ2-7	few	TRBV7-2	.
CASSSESDRGLGDTQYF	TGCGCCAGCAGCTCCGAAAGCGACAGGGGGCTAGGAGATACGCAGTATTTT	TRBJ2-3	many	TRBV5-1	TRBD1
CASSLLADRQETQYF	TGCGCCAGCAGCTTGTTGGCCGACAGACAAGAGACCCAGTACTTC	TRBJ2-5	.	TRBV5-1	.
CSARGSVQPSGRAWETQYF	TGCAGTGCTAGAGGATCGGTCCAGCCTAGCGGGAGAGCCTGGGAGACCCAGTACTTC	TRBJ2-5	many	TRBV20-1	TRBD2
CASSSGTGFGEQYF	TGTGCCAGCAGCTCCGGGACAGGATTTGGCGAGCAGTACTTC	TRBJ2-7	many	TRBV5-6	TRBD1
CASLGETQYF	TGTGCCAGCCTAGGGGAGACCCAGTACTTC	TRBJ2-5	few	TRBV6-1	.
CASSRGLAGGPVETQYF	TGCGCCAGCAGCCGGGGACTAGCGGGAGGGCCCGTAGAGACCCAGTACTTC	TRBJ2-5	many	TRBV5-1	TRBD2
CASSSSVGGEQYF	TGTGCCAGCAGTTCGTCGGTAGGAGGGGAGCAGTACTTC	TRBJ2-7	many	TRBV28	.